These 10 T cell receptor beta chains were sequenced from one sample in a study of regulatory T cells in long-lasting Graves disease. Library construction for TCR beta used iRepertoire HTBI primers and Arm-PCR of CDR3 regions. TCRdb independently ran MiXCR on the multiplex PCR reads; one entry per CDR3 protein. The table includes around 500,000 distinct CDR3 sequences, around 21% detected once. Time point denoted: persistent/refractory GD, antithyroid drugs over 5 years with positive TRAb. Researchers made the TCR library from RNA that was extracted from PBMCs. The sequencing here drew on peripheral blood mononuclear cells (PBMCs), taken when the disease was refractory, from a patient treated with antithyroid drugs. Receptors were obtained from a female donor with Graves disease.

This clonotype was detected ten times or more. V is TRBV2 and J is TRBJ1-2; maybe TRBD1 (6 bases). This CDR3 spans 15 amino acids. Germline CDR1 and CDR2: SNHLY and FYNNEI. V was clipped by 4 bases and J by 2 bases, with 14 bases between them. The CDR3 is CASSAGGGANYGYTF. CDR3 DNA: TGTGCCAGCAGTGCCGGTGGGGGCGCGAACTATGGCTACACCTTC. Full variable domain (remainder filled in from reference TRBV2 and TRBJ1-2): EPEVTQTPSHQVTQMGQEVILRCVPISNHLYFYWYRQILGQKVEFLVSFYNNEISEKSEIFDDQFSVERPDGSNFTLKIRSTKLEDSAMYFCASSAGGGANYGYTFGSGTRLTVV.

This clonotype was detected many times. This chain links TRBV6-1 with TRBJ1-5, with D possibly matching TRBD1 (5 bases). The CDR3 runs 13 residues. CDR1 is MNHNS, CDR2 SASEGT, per germline. V lost 0 bases to trimming and J lost 7 bases, with 7 bases between them. Here the CDR3 DNA reads TGTGCCAGCAGTGAAGCGAGGGGCCAGCCCCAGCATTTT. Its translation is CASSEARGQPQHF.

Here the CDR3 reads CASSSAGESSYEQYF. DNA for the CDR3: TGTGCCAGCAGTTCAGCGGGGGAAAGCTCCTACGAGCAGTACTTC. The genes are TRBV28 and TRBJ2-7; 8 bases are shared with TRBD2. The CDR3 has 15 amino acids. CDR1 MDHEN and CDR2 SYDVKM come from the germline V gene. V dropped 4 bases and J dropped 0; count of bases not matched to a gene: 5.

This clonotype was seen many times. The chain couples TRBV28 to TRBJ1-4; 8 bases are shared with TRBD1. V lost 5 bases, J lost 8 bases, and 10 bases stayed unmatched. Germline CDR1 MDHEN, CDR2 SYDVKM. The CDR3 is made up of 15 amino acids. The CDR3 protein is CASSHRDRLDEKLFF. CDR3 in DNA: TGTGCCAGCAGTCACCGGGACAGGCTGGACGAAAAACTGTTTTTT.

In this sample, this clonotype turned up a few times. The chain has TRBV19 and TRBJ2-5; 13 positions agree with TRBD2. Germline trimming cut 6 bases from V and 5 bases from J; bases unmatched to any gene: 9. The CDR3 sequence is 16 residues long. CDR1 is LNHDA, CDR2 SQIVND, per germline (reference sequence). The CDR3 sequence is CASSPGLAGRGETQYF. Written as DNA, the CDR3 is TGTGCCAGTAGCCCGGGACTAGCGGGAAGGGGCGAGACCCAGTACTTC. The full variable domain, with the rest looked up from reference TRBV19 and TRBJ2-5, is DGGITQSPKYLFRKEGQNVTLSCEQNLNHDAMYWYRQDPGQGLRLIYYSQIVNDFQKGDIAEGYSVSREKKESFPLTVTSAQKNPTAFYLCASSPGLAGRGETQYFGPGTRLLVL.

V gene TRBV5-1 combines with J gene TRBJ1-1, with a possible D match to TRBD1 (6 bases). Looked up from germline, CDR1 is SGHRS and CDR2 is YFSETQ. The V and J ends lost 0 bases and 1 base respectively, with 10 bases between them. There are 15 residues in the CDR3. The CDR3 loop reads CASSLVRGQNTEAFF. CDR3 DNA: TGCGCCAGCAGCTTGGTGCGGGGGCAGAACACTGAAGCTTTCTTT.

In its sample, this clonotype was seen a few times. V is TRBV7-9 and J is TRBJ2-7; 7 nucleotides align to TRBD1. CDR1 and CDR2 (germline): SEHNR, FQNEAQ (reference sequence). V shed 8 bases, J shed 0 bases, and the junction held 7 bases outside the gene matches. The CDR3 is made up of 14 amino acids. The CDR3 sequence: CASAQGTASYEQYF. Written as DNA, the CDR3 is TGTGCCAGCGCCCAGGGGACAGCCTCCTACGAGCAGTACTTC.

The chain recombines TRBV9 with TRBJ1-1; D is uncertain. V lost 4 bases to trimming and J lost 4 bases, with 20 bases between them. Germline V lookup: CDR1 SGDLS, CDR2 YYNGEE. The CDR3 consists of 16 residues. The CDR3 sequence is CASSFLARSIGTEAFF. The CDR3 DNA sequence: TGTGCCAGCAGCTTCCTCGCTCGGAGTATCGGCACTGAAGCTTTCTTT.

In the case of this clonotype: A much larger clone lies one base from this, so it may be a read error. This likely comes from a read error, as the CDR3 has no conserved phenylalanine or tryptophan at its end. The chain recombines TRBV29-1 with TRBJ2-5, with 8 bases aligning to TRBD1. The CDR3 covers 12 residues. V shed 7 bases and J 6 bases; nucleotides not matched to a gene: 7. In germline, CDR1 is SQVTM, CDR2 ANQGSEA. The CDR3 DNA reads as TGCAGCGGGCAACAGGGGGTGCAGACCCAGTACCTC. It specifies CSGQQGVQTQYL.

The rearrangement joins TRBV10-3 to TRBJ2-2; no reliable D call. V was pared by 3 bases and J by 6 bases, with 14 bases between. In germline, CDR1 is ENHRY, CDR2 SYGVKD. The length of the CDR3 is 15 residues. The DNA of the CDR3 is TGTGCCATCAGTGAACCTAATGAGGTTTCCGGGGAGCTGTTTTTT. Its translation: CAISEPNEVSGELFF.